This is a list of T cell receptor beta chains from one sample in a study of blood T cell repertoires in COVID-19. Repertoires were generated with immunoSEQ multiplex PCR, while TCRdb's copy carries only in-frame clones and drops some. The data contain about 200,000 clones, more than 75% of them singletons. Sequencing was carried out using peripheral blood. The origin of the receptors is a woman between 70 and 85 years old with COVID-19, enrolled during active disease. Each CDR3 is given without its conserved first and last residue. Each record gives: J gene, V gene, CDR3 protein.

TRBJ1-6 TRBV14 ASSPLQGKDSPLH
TRBJ1-1 TRBV18 ASSRTKGETEAF
TRBJ1-1 TRBV28 ASSLLGPGNTEAF
TRBJ2-1 TRBV19 ASSALRGGSYNEQF
TRBJ2-4 TRBV28 ASSLQGSKNIQY
TRBJ2-3 TRBV9 ASSVDPRGGRRNTDTQY
TRBJ2-2 TRBV14 ASSRGLAQNTGELF
TRBJ2-2 TRBV7-6 ASSLVSGSPTGELF
TRBJ2-1 TRBV2 ASSVTPAGMIHNEQF
TRBJ2-1 TRBV7-2 ASSLARTDEQF
TRBJ1-1 TRBV18 ASSPFVPQGWTNTEAF
TRBJ1-2 TRBV28 ASSLSDRNYGYT
TRBJ1-2 TRBV20-1 SASGTDYGYT
TRBJ2-1 TRBV15 ATSRSSGPSGYNEQF
TRBJ1-1 TRBV7-2 ASSPGTGRGTEAF
TRBJ2-2 TRBV7-8 ASSSGEANTGELF
TRBJ2-1 TRBV24-1 ATSDSPGTGGSEQF
TRBJ2-3 TRBV18 ASSPRTNTDTQY
TRBJ1-6 TRBV6-6 ASQEVVGISPLH
TRBJ2-1 TRBV5-4 ASSLSRTSGNYEQF
TRBJ1-2 TRBV15 ATSRDLGGKTVNYGYT
TRBJ2-1 TRBV5-1 ASSRLPQSGRNEQF
TRBJ1-2 TRBV7-2 ASSPRQARAGYT
TRBJ2-2 TRBV24-1 ATSDPGTLTGELF
TRBJ1-2 TRBV18 ASSPPSRGPDGYT
TRBJ2-5 TRBV13 ASSLGRGQPQETQY
TRBJ2-2 TRBV7-3 ASSFGQVKNTGELF
TRBJ1-4 TRBV5-1 ASSRDRASEKLF
TRBJ2-3 TRBV27 ASSDRGFPSDTQY
TRBJ1-1 TRBV5-1 ASSDPRGPRRTEAF
TRBJ2-5 TRBV28 ASSLWGGGGSLLGTQY